This note documents a single T cell receptor beta chain sequence. The antigen it binds to is not known. Base qualities are not provided; no much larger clone lies one nucleotide away. This sample is part of a study of control samples from healthy donors and cancer patients (dated by TCRdb to the early 2020s). V is clipped by 7 bases and J by 8 bases, and the sequence between their germline boundaries is 14 bases long. Counted from cysteine to phenylalanine, this CDR3 has 12 amino acids. Only CDR3 DNA remains: 36 bases, in frame from the first base. Library generation was performed with the immunoSEQ multiplex PCR assay. TCRdb retrieved this table from immuneACCESS and kept in-frame rearrangements only. Not all clones are present; in checked studies, unresolved V genes account for under half, and no reason is known for the remainder. This sample gives approximately 100,000 clones in total; roughly 91% of them show up just once. Under 20% of the sample rests with the top ten.

Rearrangement joined TRBV12-3 or TRBV12-4 to TRBJ1-2, with no reliable assignment of the D segment. The sequence derives from a man between 60 and 70 years old with lung cancer. Sequenced input: PBMCs. The nucleotide sequence is given as TGTGCCAGCACCCTCGGGATGAGAGGCTACACCTTC. Its protein is CASTLGMRGYTF.